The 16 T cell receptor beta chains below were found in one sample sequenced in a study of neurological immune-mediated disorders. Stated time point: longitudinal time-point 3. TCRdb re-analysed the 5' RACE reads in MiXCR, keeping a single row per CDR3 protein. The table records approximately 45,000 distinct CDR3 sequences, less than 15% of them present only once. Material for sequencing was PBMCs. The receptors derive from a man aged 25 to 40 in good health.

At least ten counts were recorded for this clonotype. The CDR3 region has the DNA TGCAGTGCACCGGACATATCCTACGAGCAGTACTTC. Amino acid sequence: CSAPDISYEQYF. The rearrangement links TRBV20-1 to TRBJ2-7; D might be TRBD1 (5 bases). CDR1 and CDR2 (germline): DFQATT, SNEGSKA (reference sequence). The CDR3 sequence is 12 residues long. V lost 6 bases, J lost 1 base, and 10 bases lay in between.

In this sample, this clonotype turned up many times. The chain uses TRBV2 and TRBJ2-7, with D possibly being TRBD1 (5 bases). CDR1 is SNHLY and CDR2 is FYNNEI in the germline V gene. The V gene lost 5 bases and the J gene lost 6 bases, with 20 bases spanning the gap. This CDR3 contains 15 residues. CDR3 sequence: CASSPESIGAREQYF. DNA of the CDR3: TGTGCCAGCAGTCCGGAAAGCATTGGGGCTCGCGAGCAGTACTTC.

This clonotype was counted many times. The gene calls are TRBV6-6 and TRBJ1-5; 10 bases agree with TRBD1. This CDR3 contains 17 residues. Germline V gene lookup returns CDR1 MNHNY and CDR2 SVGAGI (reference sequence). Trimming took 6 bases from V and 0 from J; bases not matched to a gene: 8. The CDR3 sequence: CASSPHGQGDSNQPQHF. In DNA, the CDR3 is TGTGCCAGCAGCCCCCATGGACAGGGGGATAGCAATCAGCCCCAGCATTTT.

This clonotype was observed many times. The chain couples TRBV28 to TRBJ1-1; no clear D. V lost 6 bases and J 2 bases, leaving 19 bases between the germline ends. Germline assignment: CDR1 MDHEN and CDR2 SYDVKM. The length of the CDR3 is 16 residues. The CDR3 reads CASRTTRLGRNTEAFF. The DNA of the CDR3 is TGTGCCAGCAGAACTACCCGGCTCGGAAGAAACACTGAAGCTTTCTTT.

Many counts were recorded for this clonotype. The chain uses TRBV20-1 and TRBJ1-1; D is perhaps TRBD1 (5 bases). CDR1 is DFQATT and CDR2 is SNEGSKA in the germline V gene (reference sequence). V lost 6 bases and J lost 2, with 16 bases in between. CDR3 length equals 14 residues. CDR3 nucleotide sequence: TGCAGTGCCCTGCCGAGGGACCACAACACTGAAGCTTTCTTT. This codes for CSALPRDHNTEAFF.

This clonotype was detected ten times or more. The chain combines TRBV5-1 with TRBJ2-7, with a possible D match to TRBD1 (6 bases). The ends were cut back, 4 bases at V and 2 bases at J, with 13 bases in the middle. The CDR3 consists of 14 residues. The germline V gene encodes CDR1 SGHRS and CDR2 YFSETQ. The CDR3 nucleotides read TGCGCCAGCAGCGCCACAGGGAAACCCTACGAGCAGTACTTC. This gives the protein CASSATGKPYEQYF.

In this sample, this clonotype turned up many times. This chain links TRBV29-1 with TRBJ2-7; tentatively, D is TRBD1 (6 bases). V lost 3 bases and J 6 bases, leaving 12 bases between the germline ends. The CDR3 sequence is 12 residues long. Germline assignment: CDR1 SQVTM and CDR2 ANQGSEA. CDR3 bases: TGCAGCGTTGACCTCGGACAGTTCGAGCAGTACTTC. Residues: CSVDLGQFEQYF.

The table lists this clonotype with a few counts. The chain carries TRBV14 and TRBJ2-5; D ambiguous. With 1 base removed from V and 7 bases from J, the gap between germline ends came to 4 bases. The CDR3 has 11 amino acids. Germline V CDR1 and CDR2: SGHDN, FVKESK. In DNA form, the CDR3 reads TGTGCCAGCAGCCAAGGGTGGACCCAGTACTTC. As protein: CASSQGWTQYF.

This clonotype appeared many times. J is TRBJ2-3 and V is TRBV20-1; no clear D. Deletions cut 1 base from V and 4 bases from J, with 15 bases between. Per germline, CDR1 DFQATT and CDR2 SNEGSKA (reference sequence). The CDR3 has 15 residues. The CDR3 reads CSARGARSEADTQYF. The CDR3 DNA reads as TGCAGTGCTAGAGGTGCGAGGAGTGAGGCAGATACGCAGTATTTT.

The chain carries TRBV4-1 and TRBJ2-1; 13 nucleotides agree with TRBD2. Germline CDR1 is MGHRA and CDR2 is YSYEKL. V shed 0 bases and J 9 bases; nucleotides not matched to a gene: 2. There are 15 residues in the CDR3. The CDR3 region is CASSQEGLAGSEQFF. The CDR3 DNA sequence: TGCGCCAGCAGCCAAGAGGGACTAGCGGGGTCTGAGCAGTTCTTC.

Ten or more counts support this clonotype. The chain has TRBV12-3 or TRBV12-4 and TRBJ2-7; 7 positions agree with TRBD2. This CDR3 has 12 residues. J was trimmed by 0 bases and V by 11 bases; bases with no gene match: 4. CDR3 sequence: CAVGGVSYEQYF. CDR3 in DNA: TGTGCCGTGGGGGGGGTCTCCTACGAGCAGTACTTC.

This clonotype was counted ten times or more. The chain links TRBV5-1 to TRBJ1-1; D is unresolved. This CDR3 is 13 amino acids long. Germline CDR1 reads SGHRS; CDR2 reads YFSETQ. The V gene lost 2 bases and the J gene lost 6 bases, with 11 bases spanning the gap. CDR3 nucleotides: TGCGCCAGCAGCTTTGACCCGGGCGCTGAAGCTTTCTTT. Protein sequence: CASSFDPGAEAFF. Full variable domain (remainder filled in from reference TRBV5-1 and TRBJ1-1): KAGVTQTPRYLIKTRGQQVTLSCSPISGHRSVSWYQQTPGQGLQFLFEYFSETQRNKGNFPGRFSGRQFSNSRSEMNVSTLELGDSALYLCASSFDPGAEAFFGQGTRLTVV.

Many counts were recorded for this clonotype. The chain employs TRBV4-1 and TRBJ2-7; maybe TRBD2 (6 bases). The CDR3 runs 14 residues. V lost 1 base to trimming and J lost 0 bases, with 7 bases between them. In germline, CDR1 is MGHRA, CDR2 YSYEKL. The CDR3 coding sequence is TGCGCCAGCAGCCAAGGACTAGTCTCCTACGAGCAGTACTTC. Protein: CASSQGLVSYEQYF.

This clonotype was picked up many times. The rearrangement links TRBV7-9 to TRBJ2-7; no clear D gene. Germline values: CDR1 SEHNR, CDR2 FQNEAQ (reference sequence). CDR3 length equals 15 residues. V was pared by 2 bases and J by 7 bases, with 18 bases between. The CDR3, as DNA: TGTGCCAGCAGCTTATTCGTGGCTGGACGTGAGGAGCAGTACTTC. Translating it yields CASSLFVAGREEQYF.

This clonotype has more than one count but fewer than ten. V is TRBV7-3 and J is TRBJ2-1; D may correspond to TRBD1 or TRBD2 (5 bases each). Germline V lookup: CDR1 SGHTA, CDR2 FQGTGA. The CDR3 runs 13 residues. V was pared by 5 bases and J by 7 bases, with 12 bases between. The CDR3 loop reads CASSLRDVNEQFF. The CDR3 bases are TGTGCCAGCAGCCTCCGGGACGTTAATGAGCAGTTCTTC.

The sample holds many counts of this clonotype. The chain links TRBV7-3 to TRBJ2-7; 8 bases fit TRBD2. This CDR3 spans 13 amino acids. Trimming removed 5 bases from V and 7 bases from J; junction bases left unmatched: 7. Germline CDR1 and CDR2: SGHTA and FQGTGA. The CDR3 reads CASSPRVAGEQYF. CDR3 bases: TGTGCCAGCAGCCCGCGGGTAGCGGGAGAGCAGTACTTC.